A selection of T cell receptor beta chains follows, all from one sample in a study of T cell responses to AZD1222 COVID-19 vaccine. Data came from immunoSEQ multiplex PCR; TCRdb stores just in-frame clones and leaves some out. Of 99,000 or so clones listed, around nine tenths are singletons. The sample was peripheral blood, taken 28 days after the second dose of the MenACWY control vaccine. All receptors come from an adult who received the MenACWY meningococcal vaccine as a control. Each CDR3 is given with its conserved first and last residue. The D gene is left open where the match is weak. Not every row has a clone size; where given, it reads once, few, many or a size class.

TRBJ2-5 TRBD1 TRBV27 once CASRGTALETQYF TGTGCCAGCAGGGGGACAGCCCTAGAGACCCAGTACTTC
TRBJ2-3 NA TRBV4-3 NA CASSPGGLARFTDTQYF TGCGCCAGCAGCCCCGGAGGGCTAGCGAGATTCACAGATACGCAGTATTTT
TRBJ2-7 TRBD1 TRBV29-1 NA CSVGDSYEQYF TGCAGCGTTGGGGACAGCTACGAGCAGTACTTC
TRBJ2-1 TRBD2 TRBV6-4 NA CASSDGTSGGNEQFF TGTGCCAGCAGTGACGGGACTAGCGGGGGCAATGAGCAGTTCTTC
TRBJ1-4 NA TRBV9 NA CASSVDSRRTEKLFF TGTGCCAGCAGCGTCGACAGTCGCCGGACCGAAAAACTGTTTTTT
TRBJ2-7 NA TRBV2 NA CASRQFYEQYF TGTGCCAGCCGACAGTTTTACGAGCAGTACTTC
TRBJ2-7 NA TRBV6-2/TRBV6-3 NA CASSYYSQGPYEQYF TGTGCCAGCAGTTACTATTCCCAGGGTCCCTACGAGCAGTACTTC
TRBJ2-6 NA TRBV18 NA CASSPGGWSGANVLTF TGTGCCAGCTCACCAGGGGGCTGGTCTGGAGCCAACGTCCTGACTTTC
TRBJ1-1 TRBD1 TRBV2 NA CASTRTGQGEAFF TGTGCCAGCACAAGAACGGGACAGGGGGAGGCTTTCTTT
TRBJ1-4 NA TRBV19 NA CASSRGRDNEKLFF TGTGCCAGTAGTAGGGGGCGCGATAATGAAAAACTGTTTTTT
TRBJ1-1 NA TRBV7-3 NA CASSLRLNTEAFF TGTGCCAGCAGCTTAAGATTGAACACTGAAGCTTTCTTT